Described below is a single T cell receptor beta chain sequence and its context. The same CDR3 also results from other DNA sequences found in this sample. This specimen belongs to a study of blood T cell repertoires in COVID-19. The overall study: Sites in the United States, Italy and Spain provided acute and convalescent COVID-19 samples. The analysed material was cDNA or gDNA that came from T cells, B-cell-depleted T cells, or PBMCs.

Per the original data handling: Estimation of nucleated cell counts was performed using reference gene primer amplification. Clones were read by immunoSEQ multiplex PCR, and TCRdb kept only the in-frame ones, dropping some. V and J calls plus clone size are reproduced from that table; the DNA served to infer D and trimming. The profile shows approximately 280,000 clones, around 89% of them singletons. There are 14 residues in the CDR3. V shed 0 bases and J shed 1 base, with 6 bases lying between them. Germline V gene sequence: CDR1 MNHEY, CDR2 SVGAGI. The chain recombines TRBV6-5 with TRBJ1-1; D may be TRBD1 (5 bases). The sample was peripheral blood. This receptor was obtained from a man between 35 and 55 years old with acute or convalescent COVID-19. The CDR3 reads CASSYSRGNTEAFF. CDR3 nucleotides: TGTGCCAGCAGTTACTCTAGGGGGAACACTGAAGCTTTCTTT.